This T cell receptor beta chain originates from a study of T cell repertoires in cytomegalovirus infection. Background on the study: It can be stated that public TCR beta signatures indicated CMV infection as well as a matching HLA type. Overall study results and limits: Cumulative public TCR beta family frequency identified CMV carriers with the relevant HLA. Across the ex vivo response, the dominant clonotypes were HLA-C-restricted CMV-specific TCR beta clonotypes.

As regards this clonotype: Its antigen is unknown.

Each CDR3 protein is one row after TCRdb ran MiXCR on the reads. The data contain around 630,000 distinct CDR3 sequences, 24% of them singletons. V shed 0 bases, J shed 5 bases, and the junction held 0 bases outside the gene matches. CDR3 length equals 14 residues. The V gene's germline CDR1 is MNHEY and CDR2 SVGEGT. The chain is built from TRBV6-2 or TRBV6-3 and TRBJ2-7; 11 nucleotides agree with TRBD2. What was sequenced was CD8+ T cells from PBMCs. This sequence was found in a human donor in good health (CMV status not recorded). Some clones in this sample may be carry-over from other donors' samples. CDR3 coding DNA: TGTGCCAGCAGTTACTCGGGACTAGCGGACGAGCAGTACGTC. It is translated as CASSYSGLADEQYV.